The T cell receptor beta chain under discussion was sequenced for a study of neoadjuvant anti-PD-1 for oral cavity cancer. Study overall: Patients mostly received three to four biweekly nivolumab doses at 3 mg/kg before surgery. Findings of the study overall: TCR analyses covered only a few patients per response group.

The assay was immunoSEQ multiplex PCR, and TCRdb's table has in-frame clones only and misses some. The data show around 13,000 clones, with about 60% seen just once and around 2% held by the top ten. The table lists this clone with a few counts. What it recognizes is unknown. The length of the CDR3 is 15 residues. Looked up from germline, CDR1 is MGHRA and CDR2 is YSYEKL. The ends were cut back, 4 bases at V and 1 base at J, with 8 bases in the middle. These newly diagnosed stage II-IVA oral cavity squamous cell carcinoma patients had no prior systemic or radiation treatment. This sample comprised PBMCs, obtained before nivolumab (anti-PD-1) treatment. The chain couples TRBV4-1 to TRBJ2-6; no clear D gene. The receptor's source is a person aged 35 to 85 with oral cavity squamous cell carcinoma. The CDR3 sequence is CASSRIISGANVLTF. The CDR3 nucleotides read TGCGCCAGCAGCCGAATCATTTCTGGGGCCAACGTCCTGACTTTC.